The T cell receptor beta chain under discussion was sequenced for a study of monozygotic twins with cystic fibrosis. Study context: Approximately 2.7 micrograms of fragmented DNA underwent around 14 PCR cycles for library preparation.

Data came from immunoSEQ multiplex PCR; TCRdb stores just in-frame clones and leaves some out. The data contain 15,000 or so clones, around 84% of them singletons. Study observations and caveats: Monozygotic CF twin pairs shared significantly more nucleotide-identical clonotypes than unrelated CF individuals did. Low clonality (median about 0.0095) suggested a mostly naive repertoire.

Germline V gene sequence: CDR1 LNHDA, CDR2 SQIVND (reference sequence). Germline trimming cut 7 bases from V and 4 bases from J; bases unmatched to any gene: 8. The CDR3 spans 15 residues. Only one count was recorded for this clone. What it recognizes is unknown. The chain joins TRBV19 to TRBJ2-3; 10 nucleotides line up with TRBD2. The sequence derives from a boy aged 5 to 17 with cystic fibrosis. Sequenced sample: blood. CDR3 region: CASTALAGGPDTQYF. CDR3 DNA sequence: TGTGCCAGTACCGCATTAGCGGGAGGTCCAGATACGCAGTATTTT.